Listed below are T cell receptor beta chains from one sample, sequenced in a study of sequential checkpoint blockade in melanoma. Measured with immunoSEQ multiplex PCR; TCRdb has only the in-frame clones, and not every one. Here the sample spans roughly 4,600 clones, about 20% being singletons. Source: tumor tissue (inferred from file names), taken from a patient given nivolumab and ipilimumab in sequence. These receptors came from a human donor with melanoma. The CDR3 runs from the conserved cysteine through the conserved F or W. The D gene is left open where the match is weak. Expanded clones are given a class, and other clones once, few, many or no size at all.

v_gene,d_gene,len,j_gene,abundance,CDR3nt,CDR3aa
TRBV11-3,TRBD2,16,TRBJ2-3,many,TGTGCCAGCAGCTTGTCGCTAGCGGGGAGCACAGATACGCAGTATTTT,CASSLSLAGSTDTQYF
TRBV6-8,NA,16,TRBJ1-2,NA,TGTGCCATAATGGAAGAGGGTGGGCTAACTAACTATGGCTACACCTTC,CAIMEEGGLTNYGYTF
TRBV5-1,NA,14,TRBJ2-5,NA,TGCGCCAGCAGCGGGGGGGCCTTGATGGAGACCCAGTACTTC,CASSGGALMETQYF
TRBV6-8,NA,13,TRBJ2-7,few,TGTGCCAGCAGCGCCGGACAGCCCTACGAGCAGTACTTC,CASSAGQPYEQYF
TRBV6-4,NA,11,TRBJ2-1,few,TGTGCCACCGGGGGCCTGAATGAGCAGTTCTTC,CATGGLNEQFF
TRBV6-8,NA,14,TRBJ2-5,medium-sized,TGTGCCATCAACTCGGGGGGCGGTCGGGAGACCCAGTACTTC,CAINSGGGRETQYF
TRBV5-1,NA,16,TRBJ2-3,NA,TGCGCCAGCAGCTTGCTAGGGCGGGCATCCACAGATACGCAGTATTTT,CASSLLGRASTDTQYF
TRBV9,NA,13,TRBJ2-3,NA,TGTGCCAGCAGCGTTCAGATCGCAGATACGCAGTATTTT,CASSVQIADTQYF
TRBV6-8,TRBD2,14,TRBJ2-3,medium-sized,TGTGCCAGCAGATTAGCGGGGATCACAGATACGCAGTATTTT,CASRLAGITDTQYF
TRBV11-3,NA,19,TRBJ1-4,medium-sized,TGTGCCAGCAGCTTGTATCGGTCAAGTGGAGGGGGTCCTAATGAAAAACTGTTTTTT,CASSLYRSSGGGPNEKLFF
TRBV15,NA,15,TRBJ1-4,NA,TGTGCCACCAGCAGAGATGATGCAACTAATGAAAAACTGTTTTTT,CATSRDDATNEKLFF
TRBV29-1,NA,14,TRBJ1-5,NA,TGCAGCGTGAGCTCGGACAGAACTAATCAGCCCCAGCATTTT,CSVSSDRTNQPQHF
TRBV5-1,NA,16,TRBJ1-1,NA,TGCGCCAGCTATCGGGACGGGGGGGCGATGAACACTGAAGCTTTCTTT,CASYRDGGAMNTEAFF
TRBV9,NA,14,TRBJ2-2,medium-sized,TGTGCCAGCAGCGTAACCCCAGGGTCCGGGGAGCTGTTTTTT,CASSVTPGSGELFF
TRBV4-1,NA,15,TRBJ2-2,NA,TGCGCCAGCAGTCCCGTGGGGGGGAACACCGGGGAGCTGTTTTTT,CASSPVGGNTGELFF
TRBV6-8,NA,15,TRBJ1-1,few,TGTGCCAGCACCGCCGGGAGGGTGTATGGCACTGAAGCTTTCTTT,CASTAGRVYGTEAFF
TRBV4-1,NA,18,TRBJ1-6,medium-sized,TGCGCCAGCAGCCAGGACGGAGGGGGACTTTTACCAAATTCACCCCTCCACTTT,CASSQDGGGLLPNSPLHF
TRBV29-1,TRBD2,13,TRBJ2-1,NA,TGCAGCGCGTGGGGACTAGCGGGGGGAGAGCAGTTCTTC,CSAWGLAGGEQFF
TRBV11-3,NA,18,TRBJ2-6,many,TGTGCCAGCAGCTTGGCGGCAGGAACTAGAACTGGGGCCAACGTCCTGACTTTC,CASSLAAGTRTGANVLTF
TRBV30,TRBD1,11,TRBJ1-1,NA,TGTGCCTGGAGTGTCGACAGGGGGGCTTTCTTT,CAWSVDRGAFF
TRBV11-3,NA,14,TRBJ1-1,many,TGTGCCAGCAGCTTACAGGGGATGAACACTGAAGCTTTCTTT,CASSLQGMNTEAFF
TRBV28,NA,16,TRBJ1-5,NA,TGTGCCAGCACCCGAGGGGGGGCCTTGAGCAATCAGCCCCAGCATTTT,CASTRGGALSNQPQHF